The entry that follows covers one T cell receptor beta chain sequence. Then a second PCR, running roughly 7 to 12 cycles, was carried out with a sample-barcoded 5' primer and a J-beta primer mix. TCRdb ran MiXCR on the 5' RACE reads and lists one entry per CDR3 protein. The table includes roughly 2 million distinct CDR3 sequences, less than 50% detected once. This entry is derived from a study of blood T cells in healthy people across ages. The CDR3 has 12 residues. With 5 bases clipped from V and 9 bases from J, the junction kept 4 bases outside the gene matches. Germline V gene lookup returns CDR1 SQVTM and CDR2 ANQGSEA.

Sequenced sample: blood. This TCR came from a woman aged 40 to 50 in good health. J is TRBJ2-1 and V is TRBV29-1; TRBD1 agrees at 10 bases. The CDR3 region has the DNA TGCAGCGTTTCGGGACAGGGGCTTGAGCAGTTCTTC. It translates to CSVSGQGLEQFF.